Reported below is one T cell receptor (beta chain). Documented time point: newly diagnosed GD, antithyroid drugs for less than 3 months. The TCR library was made from RNA that had been extracted from PBMCs in TRIzol. Losses at the gene ends were 3 bases for V and 2 bases for J; bases not matched to a gene: 6. Germline V gene data show CDR1 as ENHRY and CDR2 as SYGVKD. This CDR3 is built from 15 residues. Construction of the TCR beta libraries employed iRepertoire HTBI primers in conjunction with Arm-PCR of CDR3 regions. TCRdb ran MiXCR on the multiplex PCR reads and lists one entry per CDR3 protein. The sample shows about 540,000 distinct CDR3 sequences, roughly 12% of them seen only once. This specimen belongs to a study of regulatory T cells in long-lasting Graves disease. This sample also appeared in a second study, on T cells in Graves' hyperthyroidism and ophthalmopathy.

The sample was peripheral blood mononuclear cells (PBMCs), taken at new diagnosis, from a patient treated with antithyroid drugs. The V gene is TRBV10-3, the J gene TRBJ1-2; 7 bases are shared with TRBD1. The TCR sequence derives from a young man with Graves disease. The DNA of the CDR3 is TGTGCCATCAGTGAAGGGATAGGGGGCAACTATGGCTACACCTTC. It is translated as CAISEGIGGNYGYTF.